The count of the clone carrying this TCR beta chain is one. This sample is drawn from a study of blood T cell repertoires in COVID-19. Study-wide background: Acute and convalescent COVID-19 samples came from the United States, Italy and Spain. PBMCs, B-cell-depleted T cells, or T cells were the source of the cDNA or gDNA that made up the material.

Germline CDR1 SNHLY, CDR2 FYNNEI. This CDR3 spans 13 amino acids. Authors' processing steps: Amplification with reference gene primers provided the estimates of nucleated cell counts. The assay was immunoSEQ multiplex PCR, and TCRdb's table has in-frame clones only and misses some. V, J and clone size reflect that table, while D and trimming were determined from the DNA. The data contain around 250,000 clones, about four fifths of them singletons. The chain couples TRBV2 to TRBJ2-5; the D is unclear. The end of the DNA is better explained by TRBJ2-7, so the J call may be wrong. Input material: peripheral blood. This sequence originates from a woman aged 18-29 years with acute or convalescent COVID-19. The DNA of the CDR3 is TGTGCCAGCAGTCGTGAGCGATCCTACGAGCAGTACTTC. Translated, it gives CASSRERSYEQYF.